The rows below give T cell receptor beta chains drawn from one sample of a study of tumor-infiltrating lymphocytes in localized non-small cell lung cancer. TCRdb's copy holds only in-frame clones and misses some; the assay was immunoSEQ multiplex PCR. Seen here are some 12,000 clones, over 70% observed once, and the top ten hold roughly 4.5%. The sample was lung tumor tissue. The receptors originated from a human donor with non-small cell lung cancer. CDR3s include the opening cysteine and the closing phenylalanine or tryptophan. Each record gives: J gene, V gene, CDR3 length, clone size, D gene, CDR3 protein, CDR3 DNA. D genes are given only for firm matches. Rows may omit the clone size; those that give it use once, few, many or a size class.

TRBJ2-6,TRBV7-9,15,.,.,CASSLWLSGANVLTF,TGTGCCAGCAGCTTATGGCTCTCTGGGGCCAACGTCCTGACTTTC
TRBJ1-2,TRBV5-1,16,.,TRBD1,CASSLAPTGNYYGYTF,TGCGCCAGCAGCTTGGCCCCGACAGGGAACTACTATGGCTACACCTTC
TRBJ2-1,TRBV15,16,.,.,CATSRETAFSYNEQFF,TGTGCCACCAGCAGAGAAACTGCGTTCTCCTACAATGAGCAGTTCTTC
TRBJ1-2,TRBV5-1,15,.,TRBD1,CASSLAPGQGNGYTF,TGCGCCAGCAGCTTGGCGCCGGGACAGGGAAATGGCTACACCTTC
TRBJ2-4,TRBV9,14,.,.,CASSPNPQGNIQYF,TGTGCCAGCAGCCCTAACCCCCAGGGCAACATTCAGTACTTC
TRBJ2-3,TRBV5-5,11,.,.,CASSLADTQYF,TGTGCCAGCAGCTTGGCAGATACGCAGTATTTT
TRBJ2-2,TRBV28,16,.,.,CASSFPLGEWTGELFF,TGTGCCAGCAGTTTTCCCCTCGGGGAATGGACCGGGGAGCTGTTTTTT
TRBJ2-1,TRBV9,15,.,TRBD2,CASSVAPSGYNEQFF,TGTGCCAGCAGCGTAGCGCCTAGCGGTTACAATGAGCAGTTCTTC
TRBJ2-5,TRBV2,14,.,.,CASSDGGARETQYF,TGTGCCAGCAGTGACGGGGGAGCGCGGGAGACCCAGTACTTC
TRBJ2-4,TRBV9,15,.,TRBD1,CASSGAGTGENIQYF,TGTGCCAGCAGCGGTGCGGGGACAGGGGAAAACATTCAGTACTTC
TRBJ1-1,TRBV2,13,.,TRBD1,CASGQGGVTEAFF,TGTGCCAGCGGACAGGGCGGGGTCACTGAAGCTTTCTTT
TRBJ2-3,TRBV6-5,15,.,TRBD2,CASNPTSGTTDTQYF,TGTGCCAGCAATCCGACTAGCGGGACAACAGATACGCAGTATTTT
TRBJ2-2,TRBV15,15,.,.,CATSSPDRPTGELFF,TGTGCCACCAGCAGTCCCGACAGACCCACCGGGGAGCTGTTTTTT
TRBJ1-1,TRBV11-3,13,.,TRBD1,CASSQQGDTEAFF,TGTGCCAGCAGCCAACAGGGGGACACTGAAGCTTTCTTT
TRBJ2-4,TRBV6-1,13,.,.,CASKQDSKNIQYF,TGTGCCAGCAAACAGGACAGCAAAAACATTCAGTACTTC
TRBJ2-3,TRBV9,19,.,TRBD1,CASSVRPGQGNGAADTQYF,TGTGCCAGCAGCGTACGCCCAGGACAGGGGAATGGCGCCGCAGATACGCAGTATTTT
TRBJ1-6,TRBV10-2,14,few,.,CASSLDSYNSPLHF,TGCGCCAGCTCATTGGACAGTTATAATTCACCCCTCCACTTT
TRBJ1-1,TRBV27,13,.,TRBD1,CASSSAQGTEAFF,TGTGCCAGCAGTTCCGCACAGGGGACTGAAGCTTTCTTT
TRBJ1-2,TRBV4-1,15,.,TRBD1,CASSPGGGGNYGYTF,TGCGCCAGCAGCCCCGGTGGAGGGGGCAACTATGGCTACACCTTC
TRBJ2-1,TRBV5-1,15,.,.,CASSLSVSEYNEQFF,TGCGCCAGCAGCTTGTCGGTCAGCGAGTACAATGAGCAGTTCTTC
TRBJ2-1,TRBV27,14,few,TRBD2,CASNWGGAGNEQFF,TGTGCCAGCAACTGGGGGGGAGCGGGCAATGAGCAGTTCTTC
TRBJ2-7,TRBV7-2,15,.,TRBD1,CASSYTGGPTYEQYF,TGTGCCAGCAGCTACACAGGGGGTCCTACCTACGAGCAGTACTTC
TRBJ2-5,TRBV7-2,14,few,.,CASSLGTGGKTQYF,TGTGCCAGCAGCTTAGGAACAGGTGGGAAGACCCAGTACTTC
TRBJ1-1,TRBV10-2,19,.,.,CASMGNWADANGLSTEAFF,TGCGCCAGCATGGGCAATTGGGCAGACGCCAATGGGTTGAGCACTGAAGCTTTCTTT
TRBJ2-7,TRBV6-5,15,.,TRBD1,CASSYQERGGIEQYF,TGTGCCAGCAGTTACCAAGAAAGAGGGGGCATCGAGCAGTACTTC
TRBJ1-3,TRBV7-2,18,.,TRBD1,CASSLDPRQGGFGNTIYF,TGTGCCAGCAGCCTGGATCCCCGACAGGGTGGATTCGGAAACACCATATATTTT
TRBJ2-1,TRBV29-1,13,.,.,CSSRVRASNEQFF,TGCAGCTCCCGGGTGAGGGCTTCGAATGAGCAGTTCTTC
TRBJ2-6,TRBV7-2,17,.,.,CASSSRTGISGANVLTF,TGTGCCAGCAGCTCCCGCACAGGTATCTCTGGGGCCAACGTCCTGACTTTC
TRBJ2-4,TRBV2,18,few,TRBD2,CASSEGGGWGKAKNIQYF,TGTGCCAGCAGTGAAGGGGGAGGGTGGGGTAAAGCCAAAAACATTCAGTACTTC
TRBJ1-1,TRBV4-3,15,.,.,CASSQGAGLGTEAFF,TGCGCCAGCAGCCAAGGCGCCGGTTTGGGCACTGAAGCTTTCTTT
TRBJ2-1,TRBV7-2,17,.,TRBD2,CASSSGLAGGGYNEQFF,TGTGCCAGCAGCTCGGGACTAGCGGGAGGAGGGTACAATGAGCAGTTCTTC
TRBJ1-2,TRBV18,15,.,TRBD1,CASSPSTTGAYGYTF,TGTGCCAGCTCACCCTCGACTACAGGGGCCTATGGCTACACCTTC
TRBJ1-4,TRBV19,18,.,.,CASIRRDSPRGTNEKLFF,TGTGCCAGTATTCGCCGTGACAGCCCCAGGGGCACTAATGAAAAACTGTTTTTT
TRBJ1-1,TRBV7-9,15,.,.,CASSLWRQTNTEAFF,TGTGCCAGCAGCTTATGGAGACAGACGAACACTGAAGCTTTCTTT
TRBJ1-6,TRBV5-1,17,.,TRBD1,CASSLSQRQGAISPLHF,TGCGCCAGCAGCTTGTCCCAACGGCAGGGGGCGATTTCACCCCTCCACTTT
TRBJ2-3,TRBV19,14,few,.,CASSGGHLGDTQYF,TGTGCCAGTAGTGGAGGACACTTAGGAGATACGCAGTATTTT
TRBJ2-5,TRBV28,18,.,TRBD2,CASSGQTSGRSLGETQYF,TGTGCCAGCAGTGGTCAGACTAGCGGGAGAAGTTTAGGAGAGACCCAGTACTTC
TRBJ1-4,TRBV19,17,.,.,CASSWTSGWGTNEKLFF,TGTGCCAGTAGTTGGACATCAGGTTGGGGAACTAATGAAAAACTGTTTTTT
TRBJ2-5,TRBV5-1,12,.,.,CASSLGQETQYF,TGCGCCAGCAGCTTAGGGCAAGAGACCCAGTACTTC
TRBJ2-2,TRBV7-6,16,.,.,CASSLGQAEVTGELFF,TGTGCCAGCAGCTTAGGGCAGGCCGAGGTTACCGGGGAGCTGTTTTTT
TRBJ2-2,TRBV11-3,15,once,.,CASSLGGRNTGELFF,TGTGCCAGCAGCTTAGGGGGGAGGAACACCGGGGAGCTGTTTTTT
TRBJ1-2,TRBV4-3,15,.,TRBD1,CASSQSGQGSYGYTF,TGCGCCAGCAGCCAATCAGGACAGGGGAGCTATGGCTACACCTTC
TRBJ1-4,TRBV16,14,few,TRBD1,CASSRGTGPEKLFF,TGTGCCAGCAGCCGAGGGACAGGGCCCGAAAAACTGTTTTTT
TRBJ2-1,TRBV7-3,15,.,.,CASSRQGGSYNEQFF,TGTGCCAGCAGCCGGCAGGGGGGGTCATACAATGAGCAGTTCTTC
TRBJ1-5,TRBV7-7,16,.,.,CASSLGARRGNQPQHF,TGTGCCAGCAGCTTGGGGGCGCGGCGAGGCAATCAGCCCCAGCATTTT
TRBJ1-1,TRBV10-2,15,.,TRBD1,CASRDGQAYGTEAFF,TGCGCCAGCAGGGATGGACAGGCCTATGGGACTGAAGCTTTCTTT
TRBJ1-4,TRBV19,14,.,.,CASSRGAGYEKLFF,TGTGCCAGTAGTCGGGGGGCTGGGTATGAAAAACTGTTTTTT
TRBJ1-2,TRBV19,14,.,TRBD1,CASSDGQGVYGYTF,TGTGCCAGTAGTGATGGACAGGGGGTCTATGGCTACACCTTC
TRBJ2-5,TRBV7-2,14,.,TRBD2,CASSLGTSRETQYF,TGTGCCAGCAGCTTAGGGACTAGCCGAGAGACCCAGTACTTC
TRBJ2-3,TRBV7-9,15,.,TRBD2,CASSSTSGGADTQYF,TGTGCCAGCAGCTCGACTAGCGGGGGGGCGGATACGCAGTATTTT
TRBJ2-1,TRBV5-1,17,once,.,CASSLGNRDIGTNEQFF,TGCGCCAGCAGCTTGGGGAACCGGGACATAGGGACCAATGAGCAGTTCTTC
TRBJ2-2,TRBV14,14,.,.,CASSQWSNTGELFF,TGTGCCAGCAGCCAATGGTCGAACACCGGGGAGCTGTTTTTT
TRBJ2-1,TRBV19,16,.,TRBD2,CASKEVAGGLYNEQFF,TGTGCCAGTAAGGAGGTAGCGGGGGGTCTATACAATGAGCAGTTCTTC
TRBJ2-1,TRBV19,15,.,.,CASSIVAGAYNEQFF,TGTGCCAGTAGTATAGTGGCAGGGGCCTACAATGAGCAGTTCTTC
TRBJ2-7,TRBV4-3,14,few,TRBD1,CASSHGTGAGEQYF,TGCGCCAGCAGCCACGGGACAGGGGCGGGGGAGCAGTACTTC
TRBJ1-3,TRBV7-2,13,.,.,CASSPGTGNTIYF,TGTGCCAGCAGCCCAGGGACTGGAAACACCATATATTTT
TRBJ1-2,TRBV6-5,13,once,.,CASSYSGVYGYTF,TGTGCCAGCAGTTACTCCGGGGTCTATGGCTACACCTTC
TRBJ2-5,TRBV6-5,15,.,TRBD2,CASSNPRSGAETQYF,TGTGCCAGCAGCAACCCACGTAGCGGGGCGGAGACCCAGTACTTC
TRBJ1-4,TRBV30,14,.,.,CAWSLQVQNEKLFF,TGTGCCTGGAGTCTCCAGGTGCAAAATGAAAAACTGTTTTTT
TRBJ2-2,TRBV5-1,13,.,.,CASSPENTGELFF,TGCGCCAGCAGCCCCGAGAACACCGGGGAGCTGTTTTTT